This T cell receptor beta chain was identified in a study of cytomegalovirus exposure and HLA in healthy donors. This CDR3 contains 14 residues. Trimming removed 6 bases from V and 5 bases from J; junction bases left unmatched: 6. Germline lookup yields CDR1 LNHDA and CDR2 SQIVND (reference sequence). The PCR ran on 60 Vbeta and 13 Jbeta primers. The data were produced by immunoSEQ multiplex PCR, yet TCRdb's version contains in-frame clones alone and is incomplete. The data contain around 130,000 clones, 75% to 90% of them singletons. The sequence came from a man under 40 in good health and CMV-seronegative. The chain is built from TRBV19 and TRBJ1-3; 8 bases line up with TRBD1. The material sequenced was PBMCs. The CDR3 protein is CASSLQGARNTIYF. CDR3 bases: TGTGCCAGTAGCCTCCAGGGGGCAAGAAACACCATATATTTT. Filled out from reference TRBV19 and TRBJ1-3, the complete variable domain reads DGGITQSPKYLFRKEGQNVTLSCEQNLNHDAMYWYRQDPGQGLRLIYYSQIVNDFQKGDIAEGYSVSREKKESFPLTVTSAQKNPTAFYLCASSLQGARNTIYFGEGSWLTVV.